A single sample gave rise to the 32 T cell receptor beta chains below, sequenced in a study of monozygotic twins with cystic fibrosis (dated by TCRdb to the early 2020s). The library was built by means of the immunoSEQ multiplex PCR assay. Drawn from immuneACCESS, this table holds only the in-frame rearrangements with V and J called that TCRdb kept. Clones are partly lost; checked studies trace under half to an unresolved V gene and leave the rest unexplained. Here the sample has tens of thousands of clones; just over 90% occur a single time. The top ten hold 0.19% of the sample. Input material: blood. These receptor sequences come from a boy aged 2-15 years with cystic fibrosis.

Here the CDR3 reads CASSLEGTTVIEQYF. In DNA, the CDR3 is TGTGCCAGCAGCTTGGAGGGGACTACAGTCATCGAGCAGTACTTC. The chain uses TRBV5-4 and TRBJ2-7; 7 positions match TRBD2. Germline values: CDR1 SGHNT, CDR2 YYREEE (reference sequence). With 0 bases clipped from V and 6 bases from J, the junction kept 9 bases outside the gene matches. The CDR3 consists of 15 residues.

This clone was picked up a small number of times. The rearrangement uses TRBV5-4 and TRBJ1-2; 8 bases line up with TRBD1. Germline lookup yields CDR1 SGHNT and CDR2 YYREEE (reference sequence). With 4 bases clipped from V and 7 bases from J, the junction kept 12 bases outside the gene matches. The CDR3 sequence is 15 residues long. Here the CDR3 reads CASSAPFAGGSGYTF. The DNA of the CDR3 is TGTGCCAGCAGCGCCCCGTTTGCAGGGGGCTCTGGCTACACCTTC.

The genes are TRBV14 and TRBJ1-6; D is unresolved. The CDR3 totals 14 residues. Germline V lookup: CDR1 SGHDN, CDR2 FVKESK. The ends were cut back, 1 base at V and 6 bases at J, with 7 bases in the middle. CDR3 DNA: TGTGCCAGCAGCCAAGCTGACATTAATTCACCCCTCCACTTT. Translating it yields CASSQADINSPLHF.

The gene calls are TRBV9 and TRBJ2-3, with D possibly matching TRBD1 (6 bases). This CDR3 region has 17 residues. V was cut by 0 bases and J by 1 base, with 15 bases left in between. Germline CDR1 reads SGDLS; CDR2 reads YYNGEE. The CDR3 here is CASSVGQGMLGTDTQYF. In DNA, the CDR3 is TGTGCCAGCAGCGTAGGGCAGGGGATGTTGGGCACAGATACGCAGTATTTT.

This chain joins TRBV7-2 and TRBJ2-1, with no clear D. Germline-derived CDR1 and CDR2 are SGHTA and FQGNSA. V was pared by 3 bases and J by 7 bases, with 16 bases between. The CDR3 runs 15 residues. For the CDR3, the DNA is TGTGCCAGCAGCTTGGGGTCCGTCTTGGGGAATGAGCAGTTCTTC. This codes for CASSLGSVLGNEQFF.

This chain joins TRBV7-9 and TRBJ1-4; D remains ambiguous. Trimming took 0 bases from V and 2 from J, leaving 7 bases between them. This CDR3 spans 15 amino acids. Per germline, CDR1 SEHNR and CDR2 FQNEAQ (reference sequence). The CDR3 loop is CASSLAASTNEKLFF. In DNA, the CDR3 is TGTGCCAGCAGCTTAGCGGCATCGACTAATGAAAAACTGTTTTTT.

This clone was recorded once. This chain connects TRBV5-1 to TRBJ2-3; perhaps TRBD2 as D (6 bases). Germline CDR1 and CDR2: SGHRS and YFSETQ. The CDR3 totals 16 residues. V was cut by 4 bases and J by 3 bases, with 18 bases left in between. The CDR3 DNA reads TGCGCCAGCAGCCCCGGAGCGTTAGCGGATACAGATACGCAGTATTTT. The encoded protein is CASSPGALADTDTQYF.

The CDR3 is CASSQGSVGVVGELFF. The CDR3 coding sequence is TGTGCCAGCAGCCAAGGATCAGTGGGAGTAGTCGGGGAGCTGTTTTTT. The rearrangement links TRBV4-2 to TRBJ2-2; the D gene is possibly TRBD2 (5 bases). Trimming pared 1 base from V and 7 bases from J, leaving 16 bases between. The CDR3 length is 16 residues. In germline, CDR1 is LGHNA, CDR2 YNFKEQ.

In this sample, this clone turned up a few times. The chain carries TRBV7-9 and TRBJ1-6, with 8 nucleotides matching TRBD1. CDR1 SEHNR and CDR2 FQNEAQ come from the germline V gene (reference sequence). Trimming took 3 bases from V and 9 from J; bases not matched to a gene: 10. This CDR3 has 16 residues. CDR3 residues: CASSFDLTGAGSPLHF. CDR3 sequence (DNA): TGTGCCAGCAGCTTTGACTTGACAGGGGCGGGTTCACCCCTCCACTTT.

The J gene is TRBJ1-3, the V gene TRBV7-2, with D unclear. Between the trimmed V and J ends, which lost 1 base and 1 base, there was a span of 8 bases. Per the germline V gene, CDR1 is SGHTA and CDR2 is FQGNSA. The CDR3 extends over 15 amino acids. The CDR3 is CASSLVVGSGNTIYF. The CDR3 DNA follows: TGTGCCAGCAGCTTAGTGGTAGGGTCTGGAAACACCATATATTTT.

The chain is built from TRBV25-1 and TRBJ2-3; D may be TRBD2 (5 bases). Germline CDR1 is MGHDK and CDR2 is SYGVNS. Deletions cut 3 bases from V and 4 bases from J, with 11 bases between. The CDR3 contains 14 residues. This chain's CDR3 is CASSDVGGADTQYF. CDR3 nucleotide sequence: TGTGCCAGCAGTGATGTTGGAGGCGCAGATACGCAGTATTTT.

The chain joins TRBV10-1 to TRBJ2-5; D is tentatively TRBD1 or TRBD2 (5 bases each). Per the germline V gene, CDR1 is WNHNN and CDR2 is SYGVQD (reference sequence). Trimming shortened V by 4 bases and J by 1 base, and 7 bases separated the two germline ends. There are 13 residues in the CDR3. The CDR3 loop is CASSGDRQETQYF. In nucleotides, the CDR3 is TGCGCCAGCAGTGGGGACCGCCAAGAGACCCAGTACTTC.

The V and J genes are TRBV4-1 and TRBJ2-5; D remains ambiguous. Trimming removed 0 bases from V and 8 bases from J, with 10 bases in between. Germline CDR1 reads MGHRA; CDR2 reads YSYEKL. The CDR3 extends over 13 amino acids. The CDR3 nucleotides are TGCGCCAGCAGCCAAGATTGGATGTACACCCAGTACTTC. Translation gives CASSQDWMYTQYF.

The chain has TRBV19 and TRBJ2-1; 8 nucleotides match TRBD2. Germline V gives CDR1 LNHDA, CDR2 SQIVND (reference sequence). The CDR3 covers 16 residues. After removal of 8 bases from V and 3 bases from J, the junction contained 12 bases not matched to a gene. In DNA, the CDR3 is TGTGCCAGTGCCACCCCCGAAGCGGGGGACTACAATGAGCAGTTCTTC. Residues: CASATPEAGDYNEQFF.

The chain carries TRBV2 and TRBJ1-1; D might be TRBD1 (5 bases). V was shortened by 11 bases and J by 1 base, with 8 bases between the two germline ends. The CDR3 is 11 amino acids. Germline lookup yields CDR1 SNHLY and CDR2 FYNNEI. In nucleotides, the CDR3 is TGTGCCGGTCAGGGGAACACTGAAGCTTTCTTT. As protein: CAGQGNTEAFF.

This chain connects TRBV9 to TRBJ1-1; D not resolved. V lost 0 bases and J 3 bases, leaving 9 bases between the germline ends. This CDR3 contains 14 residues. Germline lookup yields CDR1 SGDLS and CDR2 YYNGEE. In DNA form, the CDR3 reads TGTGCCAGCAGCGTAGATGATAGCGACACTGAAGCTTTCTTT. Encoded protein: CASSVDDSDTEAFF.

V usage is TRBV6-1 and J usage is TRBJ1-6; D remains unclear. Germline CDR1 MNHNS, CDR2 SASEGT. This CDR3 comprises 16 residues. Deletions cut 3 bases from V and 7 bases from J, with 16 bases between. CDR3 coding DNA: TGTGCCAGCAGTGACAAAGATGACTGGGCGAATTCACCCCTCCACTTT. Translated, it gives CASSDKDDWANSPLHF.

The DNA for the CDR3 is TGTGCCAGCAGCTTAGGGGAGAGTTTGGGGGTGGCCTACTCTGGGGCCAACGTCCTGACTTTC. Translated: CASSLGESLGVAYSGANVLTF. This chain uses TRBV13 with TRBJ2-6, with D perhaps TRBD1 or TRBD2 (5 bases each). The germline V gene encodes CDR1 PRHDT and CDR2 FYEKMQ (reference sequence). The CDR3 runs to 21 residues. The V gene lost 0 bases and the J gene lost 0 bases, with 21 bases spanning the gap.

CDR3 coding DNA: TGCGCCAGCAGCCAAGATTGGGCAGGGCAGGGGTATGGCTACACCTTC. This gives the protein CASSQDWAGQGYGYTF. The chain recombines TRBV4-1 with TRBJ1-2; TRBD1 is a possible D gene (6 bases). Germline assignment: CDR1 MGHRA and CDR2 YSYEKL. The CDR3 has 16 amino acids. Trimming stripped 0 bases from V and 5 bases from J, with 16 bases between.

This rearrangement joins TRBV5-8 to TRBJ1-2; D remains ambiguous. Germline V gene sequence: CDR1 SGHTS, CDR2 YDEGEE. CDR3 size: 11 residues. V dropped 9 bases and J dropped 3 bases, with 9 bases sitting between them. The CDR3 DNA follows: TGTGCCATAGCTGGGGACTATGGCTACACCTTC. This translates into CAIAGDYGYTF.

The chain carries TRBV7-9 and TRBJ2-7; perhaps D is TRBD1 or TRBD2 (5 bases each). Germline V CDR1 and CDR2: SEHNR, FQNEAQ (reference sequence). The CDR3 runs 14 residues. V was cut by 2 bases and J by 2 bases, with 10 bases left in between. The CDR3 nucleotides read TGTGCCAGCAGCTTAACGGGACCCACCTACGAGCAGTACTTC. It is translated as CASSLTGPTYEQYF.

The rearrangement joins TRBV6-1 to TRBJ2-6, with TRBD2 matching over 12 bases. The CDR3 consists of 18 residues. The germline V gene encodes CDR1 MNHNS and CDR2 SASEGT. With 3 bases clipped from V and 0 bases from J, the junction kept 3 bases outside the gene matches. The DNA of the CDR3 is TGTGCCAGCAGTGACGGACTAGCGGGGATCTCTGGGGCCAACGTCCTGACTTTC. It specifies CASSDGLAGISGANVLTF.

This chain's CDR3 is CASSYSRGEAFF. The DNA for the CDR3 is TGTGCCAGCAGTTACTCCCGCGGTGAAGCTTTCTTT. The gene calls are TRBV6-5 and TRBJ1-1; D is unclear. The CDR3 is made up of 12 amino acids. With 0 bases removed from V and 7 bases from J, the gap between germline ends came to 6 bases. Per the germline V gene, CDR1 is MNHEY and CDR2 is SVGAGI.

The chain employs TRBV6-6 and TRBJ2-1; perhaps D is TRBD1 or TRBD2 (5 bases each). The CDR3 contains 13 residues. CDR1 is MNHNY and CDR2 is SVGAGI in the germline V gene (reference sequence). V lost 6 bases, J lost 8 bases, and 14 bases lay in between. As DNA, the CDR3 is TGTGCCAGCAGCTTGGGTGGGGGTGATGAGCAGTTCTTC. Protein product: CASSLGGGDEQFF.

With respect to this clone: One end of the junction fails to match germline, which may point to a read error. The V and J genes are TRBV9 and TRBJ2-7; 7 bases match TRBD2. This CDR3 region has 14 residues. In germline, CDR1 is SGDLS, CDR2 YYNGEE. The CDR3, as DNA: TGTGCCAGCAGCCCCAGTACCGGGGGGTACGAACAGTACTTC. Its protein product is CASSPSTGGYEQYF.

The chain has TRBV7-9 and TRBJ1-1; no clear D. The germline V gene has CDR1 SEHNR and CDR2 FQNEAQ (reference sequence). V was pared by 1 base and J by 9 bases, with 6 bases between. The CDR3 covers 11 residues. The CDR3 loop is CASSLGPKAFF. CDR3 DNA: TGTGCCAGCAGCTTAGGGCCAAAAGCTTTCTTT.

This sequence joins TRBV13 and TRBJ1-1, with no clear D. CDR3 length: 14 residues. V dropped 5 bases and J dropped 0 bases, with 10 bases sitting between them. CDR1 is PRHDT and CDR2 is FYEKMQ in the germline V gene (reference sequence). CDR3 DNA sequence: TGTGCCAGCAGCGTCCACGGCCTGAACACTGAAGCTTTCTTT. Amino acids: CASSVHGLNTEAFF.

The CDR3 sequence: CASSVEGQGAYGYTF. Here the CDR3 DNA reads TGTGCCAGCAGCGTAGAAGGACAGGGGGCGTATGGCTACACCTTC. J is TRBJ1-2 and V is TRBV9, with 11 bases matching TRBD1. V was pared by 0 bases and J by 5 bases, with 3 bases of the junction left unmatched. There are 15 residues in the CDR3. CDR1 is SGDLS and CDR2 is YYNGEE in the germline V gene.

The J gene is TRBJ2-5, the V gene TRBV7-8; D ambiguous. The V gene's germline CDR1 is SGHVS and CDR2 FQNEAQ. The CDR3 spans 16 residues. V was clipped by 1 base and J by 1 base, with 13 bases between them. This CDR3 is CASSLGSQAFQETQYF. The DNA for the CDR3 is TGTGCCAGCAGCTTAGGTTCGCAGGCATTCCAAGAGACCCAGTACTTC. The whole variable domain, filled in from reference TRBV7-8 and TRBJ2-5, reads GAGVSQSPRYKVAKRGQDVALRCDPISGHVSLFWYQQALGQGPEFLTYFQNEAQLDKSGLPSDRFFAERPEGSVSTLKIQRTQQEDSAVYLCASSLGSQAFQETQYFGPGTRLLVL.

V gene TRBV7-9 combines with J gene TRBJ1-2; a possible D gene is TRBD1 (5 bases). From germline, CDR1 is SEHNR and CDR2 FQNEAQ (reference sequence). CDR3 length: 16 amino acids. The germline V and J ends were trimmed by 5 bases and 10 bases, with 26 bases remaining between them. Here the CDR3 reads CASSKYLGGPRAYYTF. In DNA, the CDR3 is TGTGCCAGCAGCAAGTATCTCGGGGGACCCCGCGCGTACTACACCTTC.

The CDR3 DNA reads TGTGCCAGCAGTTCGGACACGAACTATGGCTACACCTTC. Protein product: CASSSDTNYGYTF. The rearrangement links TRBV5-4 to TRBJ1-2; perhaps TRBD1 as D (5 bases). V was cut by 5 bases and J by 2 bases, with 10 bases left in between. The CDR3 spans 13 residues. Germline CDR1 reads SGHNT; CDR2 reads YYREEE (reference sequence).

The V and J genes are TRBV6-5 and TRBJ2-1; D gene uncertain. Per the germline V gene, CDR1 is MNHEY and CDR2 is SVGAGI. V was clipped by 2 bases and J by 9 bases, with 5 bases between them. This CDR3 contains 11 residues. This CDR3 reads CASSYRTEQFF. The CDR3 DNA reads TGTGCCAGCAGTTACAGAACTGAGCAGTTCTTC.